This T cell receptor beta chain was sequenced for a study of T cells in Graves' hyperthyroidism and ophthalmopathy. V lost 2 bases and J lost 7; bases outside the gene matches: 7. This CDR3 has 15 residues. The TCR beta CDR3 regions underwent amplification using RNA transcripts as the source. Carried out on the TCR CDR3, a first-round RT-PCR used the HTBI primer set. Using its own MiXCR run on the multiplex PCR reads, TCRdb lists one record per CDR3 protein. The table lists around 690,000 distinct CDR3 sequences, around 15% of them singletons. Sequencing was carried out using blood. The genes are TRBV12-3 or TRBV12-4 and TRBJ1-5; TRBD1 agrees at 8 bases. The receptor was isolated from a man in his fifties or sixties with Graves' hyperthyroidism. CDR3 nucleotide sequence: TGTGCCAGCAGTTTACCTGGGACAGGAGACCAGCCCCAGCATTTT. As protein: CASSLPGTGDQPQHF.